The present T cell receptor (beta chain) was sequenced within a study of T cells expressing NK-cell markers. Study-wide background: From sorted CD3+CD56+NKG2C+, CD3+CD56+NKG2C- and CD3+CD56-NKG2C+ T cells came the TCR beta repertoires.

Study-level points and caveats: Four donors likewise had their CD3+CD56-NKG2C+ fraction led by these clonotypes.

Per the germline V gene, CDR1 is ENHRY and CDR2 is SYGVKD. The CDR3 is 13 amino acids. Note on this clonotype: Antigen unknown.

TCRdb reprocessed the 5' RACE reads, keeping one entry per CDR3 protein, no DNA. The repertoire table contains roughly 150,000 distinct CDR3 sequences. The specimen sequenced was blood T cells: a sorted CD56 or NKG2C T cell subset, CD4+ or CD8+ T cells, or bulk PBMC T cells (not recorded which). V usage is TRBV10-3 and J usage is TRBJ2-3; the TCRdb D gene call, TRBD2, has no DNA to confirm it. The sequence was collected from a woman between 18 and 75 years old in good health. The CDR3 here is CAISEGTTDTQYF.